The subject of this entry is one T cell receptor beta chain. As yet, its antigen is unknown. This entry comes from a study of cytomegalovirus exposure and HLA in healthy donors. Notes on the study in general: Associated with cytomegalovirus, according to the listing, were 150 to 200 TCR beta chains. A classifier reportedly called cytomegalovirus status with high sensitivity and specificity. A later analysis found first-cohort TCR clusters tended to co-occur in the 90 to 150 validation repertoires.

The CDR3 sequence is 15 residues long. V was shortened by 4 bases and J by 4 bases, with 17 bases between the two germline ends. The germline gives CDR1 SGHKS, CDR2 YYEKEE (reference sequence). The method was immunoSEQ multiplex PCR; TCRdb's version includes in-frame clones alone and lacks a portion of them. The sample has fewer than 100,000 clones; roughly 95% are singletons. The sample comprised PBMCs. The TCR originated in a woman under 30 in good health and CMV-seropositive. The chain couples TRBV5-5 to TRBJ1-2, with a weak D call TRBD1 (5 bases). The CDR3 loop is CASSRRDGGLYGYTF. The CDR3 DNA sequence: TGTGCCAGCAGCCGGAGGGACGGCGGGCTCTATGGCTACACCTTC. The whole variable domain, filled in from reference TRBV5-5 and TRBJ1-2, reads DAGVTQSPTHLIKTRGQQVTLRCSPISGHKSVSWYQQVLGQGPQFIFQYYEKEERGRGNFPDRFSARQFPNYSSELNVNALLLGDSALYLCASSRRDGGLYGYTFGSGTRLTVV.